Presented here are 16 T cell receptor beta chains from one specimen sequenced in a study of T cells after yellow fever vaccination. A single record per CDR3 protein comes from TCRdb applying MiXCR to the 5' RACE reads. The top ten clones hold 15% to 20% of a sample with over 300,000 distinct CDR3 sequences, around 6.8% of them seen once. Sequencing used PBMCs, obtained around 45 days after the first yellow fever vaccination. Receptors were obtained from a man aged 18 to 30 who received the YFV17D yellow fever vaccine.

This chain connects TRBV3-1 to TRBJ1-2, with no clear D. Trimming took off 1 base at V and 0 bases at J, with 12 bases between the two ends. The germline gives CDR1 LGHDT, CDR2 YNNKEL (reference sequence). CDR3 length: 16 amino acids. The CDR3 DNA follows: TGTGCCAGCAGCCAAGCAAGTAGTCGGGCTAACTATGGCTACACCTTC. Translated: CASSQASSRANYGYTF.

This chain joins TRBV28 and TRBJ1-2; no definite D call. This CDR3 has 12 amino acids. The germline V and J ends were trimmed by 8 bases and 8 bases, with 15 bases remaining between them. Germline V gene sequence: CDR1 MDHEN, CDR2 SYDVKM. The CDR3 is CASGLYSSGYTF. The CDR3 nucleotides read TGTGCCAGCGGATTATACAGCAGCGGCTACACCTTC.

This clonotype was recorded many times. The V and J genes are TRBV11-2 and TRBJ1-1; D remains ambiguous. Germline V gene data show CDR1 as SGHAT and CDR2 as FQNNGV. This CDR3 is built from 15 residues. Between the trimmed V and J ends, which lost 1 base and 1 base, there was a span of 10 bases. The CDR3 DNA reads TGTGCCAGCAGCTTAGCCGACGCTTGGAACACTGAAGCTTTCTTT. It translates to CASSLADAWNTEAFF.

This clonotype was recorded a few times. This chain joins TRBV3-1 and TRBJ2-5, with D perhaps matching TRBD1 (6 bases). Germline V gene sequence: CDR1 LGHDT, CDR2 YNNKEL (reference sequence). Trimming pared 4 bases from V and 2 bases from J, leaving 14 bases between. This CDR3 has 15 amino acids. In nucleotides, the CDR3 is TGTGCCAGCAGCCCCTCGGACAGTCTGCAAGAGACCCAGTACTTC. This encodes CASSPSDSLQETQYF.

The rearrangement joins TRBV7-2 to TRBJ2-1; 11 nucleotides line up with TRBD2. The V gene end was trimmed by 4 bases and the J gene end by 4 bases; junction bases not matched to a gene: 6. Per the germline V gene, CDR1 is SGHTA and CDR2 is FQGNSA. The CDR3 length is 16 residues. The CDR3 reads CASSSLAGGAYNEQFF. In DNA form, the CDR3 reads TGTGCCAGCAGCTCCTTAGCGGGGGGGGCGTACAATGAGCAGTTCTTC.

The chain recombines TRBV6-1 with TRBJ1-5, with unresolved D. Trimming took off 10 bases at V and 7 bases at J, with 20 bases between the two ends. The CDR3 has 14 amino acids. The germline CDR1 and CDR2 sequences are MNHNS and SASEGT. The CDR3 DNA is TGTGCCACCTTCCAACAGACGAAGGGACAGCCCCAGCATTTT. This encodes CATFQQTKGQPQHF.

The J gene is TRBJ2-2, the V gene TRBV9, with TRBD2 matching 7 bases. The CDR3 covers 19 residues. CDR1 and CDR2 from the germline V gene are SGDLS and YYNGEE. J gave up 6 bases and V 1 base, and 18 bases lay outside the gene matches. The CDR3 DNA follows: TGTGCCAGCAGCGTAACGGGACTAAGCCCGATTGGGGAGTCCGGGGAGCTGTTTTTT. Amino acid sequence: CASSVTGLSPIGESGELFF.

The J gene is TRBJ2-1, the V gene TRBV25-1; 9 nucleotides agree with TRBD2. The V gene's germline CDR1 is MGHDK and CDR2 SYGVNS. Unmatched junction bases numbered 2, after V lost 8 bases and J lost 0 bases. The CDR3 is made up of 14 amino acids. CDR3 bases: TGTGCCAGCCTAGCGGGGACCTCCTACAATGAGCAGTTCTTC. Encoded protein: CASLAGTSYNEQFF.

The rearrangement joins TRBV15 to TRBJ1-6; unclear D gene. The CDR3 is 15 amino acids. Between the trimmed V and J ends, which lost 9 bases and 9 bases, there was a span of 21 bases. Per germline, CDR1 LNHNV and CDR2 YYDKDF (reference sequence). The CDR3 region has the DNA TGTGCCACTCAGGACCAAAGGGCACCGAGTTCACCCCTCCACTTT. It encodes CATQDQRAPSSPLHF.

Worth noting for this clonotype: A read error may account for a junction end that differs from germline. This sequence joins TRBV4-3 and TRBJ2-7; 10 bases map to TRBD2. This CDR3 is built from 15 residues. Germline CDR1 is LGHNA and CDR2 is YSLEER. CDR3 DNA: TGCGCCAGCAGCCAAGATTCACGGGCTAGCGGGGGAGAAACCTTC. This sequence encodes CASSQDSRASGGETF.

This clonotype was seen only a few times. The CDR3: CASSFWTGGSETQYF. The DNA of the CDR3 is TGTGCCAGCAGCTTTTGGACAGGGGGCAGTGAGACCCAGTACTTC. The rearrangement joins TRBV7-6 to TRBJ2-5; TRBD1 matches 11 bases. V trimming: 3 bases; J trimming: 5 bases; junction bases outside the gene matches: 5. The germline V gene has CDR1 SGHVS and CDR2 FNYEAQ. This CDR3 is 15 amino acids long.

This clonotype was detected only a few times. This chain connects TRBV14 to TRBJ1-1; no firm D call. The length of the CDR3 is 13 residues. The germline gives CDR1 SGHDN, CDR2 FVKESK. Trimming cost V 6 bases and J 2 bases, with 10 bases left between them. CDR3 bases: TGTGCCAGCAGTCGACTACGAAACACTGAAGCTTTCTTT. This translates into CASSRLRNTEAFF.

The V call is TRBV7-6, the J call TRBJ2-3; no reliable D call. Germline V gives CDR1 SGHVS, CDR2 FNYEAQ. V gave up 3 bases and J gave up 4 bases, with 14 bases separating them. The CDR3 length is 15 residues. In nucleotides, the CDR3 is TGTGCCAGCAGCTTCGCACTTAAATCAGCAGATACGCAGTATTTT. Translation gives CASSFALKSADTQYF. The whole variable domain, remainder taken from reference TRBV7-6 and TRBJ2-3, is GAGVSQSPRYKVTKRGQDVALRCDPISGHVSLYWYRQALGQGPEFLTYFNYEAQQDKSGLPNDRFSAERPEGSISTLTIQRTEQRDSAMYRCASSFALKSADTQYFGPGTRLTVL.

This clonotype turned up a few times. The J gene is TRBJ2-1, the V gene TRBV5-5; D not resolved. V was shortened by 0 bases and J by 8 bases, with 9 bases between the two germline ends. This CDR3 region has 13 residues. Germline V lookup: CDR1 SGHKS, CDR2 YYEKEE (reference sequence). CDR3 nucleotide sequence: TGTGCCAGCAGCTTGGTTAGCTGGGATGAGCAGTTCTTC. This translates into CASSLVSWDEQFF. The variable domain in full, with the rest retrieved from reference TRBV5-5 and TRBJ2-1, is DAGVTQSPTHLIKTRGQQVTLRCSPISGHKSVSWYQQVLGQGPQFIFQYYEKEERGRGNFPDRFSARQFPNYSSELNVNALLLGDSALYLCASSLVSWDEQFFGPGTRLTVL.

The chain combines TRBV5-1 with TRBJ1-3; D possibly corresponds to TRBD1 (6 bases). This CDR3 has 15 residues. V shed 4 bases and J shed 3 bases, with 14 bases lying between them. CDR1 and CDR2 (germline): SGHRS, YFSETQ. CDR3 loop: CASSLETGRGNTIYF. In DNA form, the CDR3 reads TGCGCCAGCAGCCTAGAGACAGGACGTGGAAACACCATATATTTT.

The sample holds a few counts of this clonotype. The chain is built from TRBV5-1 and TRBJ1-2; 8 bases fit TRBD1. Trimming at V came to 4 bases and at J to 1 base, leaving 21 bases not matched to a gene. Germline lookup yields CDR1 SGHRS and CDR2 YFSETQ. There are 20 residues in the CDR3. The CDR3 sequence: CASSPQGATGLFSNNYGYTF. The CDR3 nucleotides are TGCGCCAGCAGCCCTCAGGGGGCTACAGGACTATTCTCGAATAACTATGGCTACACCTTC.